This entry lists 21 T cell receptor beta chains sequenced from one sample in a study of blood T cell repertoires in COVID-19. Method: immunoSEQ multiplex PCR; TCRdb's copy keeps in-frame clones and lacks some. This table holds approximately 210,000 clones, around 75% found once. Sequencing input: peripheral blood. These receptors were collected from a human donor in a cohort sampled during active COVID-19.

The CDR3 coding sequence is TGTGCCAGCTCACCATTTGGCGGGACCGGCTACAATGAGCAGTTCTTC. This gives the protein CASSPFGGTGYNEQFF. The chain couples TRBV18 to TRBJ2-1, with D perhaps TRBD2 (6 bases). This CDR3 has 16 amino acids. Germline V gene data show CDR1 as KGHSH and CDR2 as LQKENI. V gave up 2 bases and J gave up 3 bases, with 14 bases separating them.

J is TRBJ2-1 and V is TRBV7-2; no reliable D call. CDR3 length equals 14 residues. Germline CDR1 reads SGHTA; CDR2 reads FQGNSA. V was trimmed by 2 bases and J by 0 bases, leaving 5 bases between them. The CDR3 DNA reads as TGTGCCAGCAGCTTACGGAGCTCCTACAATGAGCAGTTCTTC. Protein: CASSLRSSYNEQFF. The whole variable domain, filled in from reference TRBV7-2 and TRBJ2-1, reads GAGVSQSPSNKVTEKGKDVELRCDPISGHTALYWYRQSLGQGLEFLIYFQGNSAPDKSGLPSDRFSAERTGGSVSTLTIQRTQQEDSAVYLCASSLRSSYNEQFFGPGTRLTVL.

The V gene is TRBV3-1 (or the pseudogene TRBV3-2), the J gene TRBJ2-3; 12 bases line up with TRBD1. The CDR3 loop spans 21 amino acids. V was clipped by 0 bases and J by 7 bases; unmatched bases: 20. From germline, CDR1 is LGHDT and CDR2 YNNKEL (reference sequence). This CDR3 reads CASSQDAGTGGFRKLIYTQYF. The CDR3 nucleotides read TGTGCCAGCAGCCAAGACGCGGGGACAGGGGGCTTTAGAAAGCTTATATATACGCAGTATTTT.

This clone appeared a few times. The V gene is TRBV24-1, the J gene TRBJ2-7; D not resolved. The V and J ends lost 2 bases and 7 bases respectively, with 14 bases between them. Per the germline V gene, CDR1 is KGHDR and CDR2 is SFDVKD. CDR3 length equals 14 residues. This CDR3 reads CATSDSRQRKEQYF. The CDR3 DNA reads TGTGCCACCAGTGATTCCAGACAACGGAAGGAGCAGTACTTC.

The chain couples TRBV4-3 to TRBJ2-7; 9 positions match TRBD2. V shed 1 base and J 1 base; nucleotides not matched to a gene: 5. Germline lookup yields CDR1 LGHNA and CDR2 YSLEER. The CDR3 sequence is 16 residues long. The CDR3 loop is CASSQGLAEGSYEQYF. CDR3 coding DNA: TGCGCCAGCAGCCAAGGACTAGCGGAAGGATCCTACGAGCAGTACTTC.

This chain connects TRBV28 to TRBJ2-1; unclear D gene. Per the germline V gene, CDR1 is MDHEN and CDR2 is SYDVKM. The CDR3 runs to 16 residues. V was shortened by 2 bases and J by 0 bases, with 11 bases between the two germline ends. This CDR3 is CASSLLNPGSYNEQFF. The CDR3 nucleotides are TGTGCCAGCAGTTTACTGAATCCGGGCTCCTACAATGAGCAGTTCTTC.

The rearrangement uses TRBV5-6 and TRBJ2-7; 7 positions match TRBD1. Per the germline V gene, CDR1 is SGHDT and CDR2 is YYEEEE. CDR3 length equals 13 residues. The trim removed 4 bases at V and 5 bases at J, leaving 6 bases unmatched. The CDR3 DNA reads as TGTGCCAGCAGCCCGGGACAGATCAACGAGCAGTACTTC. Protein: CASSPGQINEQYF.

This clone was picked up a small number of times. The chain links TRBV5-6 to TRBJ1-6; 7 bases are shared with TRBD1. The CDR3 totals 14 residues. CDR1 SGHDT and CDR2 YYEEEE come from the germline V gene. The V segment lost 4 bases and the J segment 7 bases; nucleotides outside the gene matches: 5. The CDR3 is CASSEGQRNSPLHF. The CDR3 DNA follows: TGTGCCAGCAGCGAGGGACAGAGGAATTCACCCCTCCACTTT.

The chain has TRBV9 and TRBJ1-2; 7 positions match TRBD1. The junction had 4 bases not matched to a gene; V was cut back by 0 bases and J by 8 bases. The CDR3 runs to 13 residues. Germline assignment: CDR1 SGDLS and CDR2 YYNGEE. The CDR3 bases are TGTGCCAGCAGCGTAGACAGGGGACGAGGCTACACCTTC. As protein: CASSVDRGRGYTF.

The chain recombines TRBV2 with TRBJ1-2; TRBD1 is a possible D gene (5 bases). The CDR3 consists of 13 residues. The ends were cut back, 11 bases at V and 0 bases at J, with 13 bases in the middle. CDR1 is SNHLY and CDR2 is FYNNEI in the germline V gene. CDR3 nucleotide sequence: TGTGCCGGAACGGGGGGAGCTAACTATGGCTACACCTTC. Translation: CAGTGGANYGYTF.

This clone was observed once. The V gene is TRBV4-3, the J gene TRBJ1-6; D is unclear. V was trimmed by 2 bases and J by 0 bases, leaving 8 bases between them. The CDR3 consists of 16 residues. Per germline, CDR1 LGHNA and CDR2 YSLEER. The CDR3 region has the DNA TGCGCCAGCAGCCAAACAGAATTCTCCTATAATTCACCCCTCCACTTT. Its protein product is CASSQTEFSYNSPLHF.

This rearrangement joins TRBV4-2 to TRBJ1-2; 7 bases match TRBD1. Germline CDR1 and CDR2: LGHNA and YNFKEQ. The CDR3 consists of 15 residues. V shed 5 bases, J shed 7 bases, and the junction held 13 bases outside the gene matches. CDR3 residues: CASSKPTGPSGGYTF. CDR3 DNA sequence: TGTGCCAGCAGCAAACCGACAGGGCCCTCGGGTGGCTACACCTTC.

This clone has just a few counts. This chain links TRBV5-1 with TRBJ2-5; TRBD1 agrees at 7 bases. Germline V gene lookup returns CDR1 SGHRS and CDR2 YFSETQ. This CDR3 is 14 amino acids long. J lost 2 bases, V lost 4 bases, and 5 bases had no gene match. The CDR3: CASSRPGQQETQYF. DNA of the CDR3: TGCGCCAGCAGCCGTCCGGGACAGCAAGAGACCCAGTACTTC.

The gene calls are TRBV5-1 and TRBJ1-2; TRBD1 aligns across 8 bases. CDR1 is SGHRS, CDR2 YFSETQ, per germline. The V and J ends lost 2 bases and 7 bases, in that order; junction bases with no gene match: 7. The CDR3 covers 14 residues. In nucleotides, the CDR3 is TGCGCCAGCAGCTTTCGGCAGGGGGCTTCTGGCTACACCTTC. This codes for CASSFRQGASGYTF.

This clone was detected only a few times. The rearrangement joins TRBV11-2 to TRBJ2-2; 9 bases fit TRBD2. Germline V gene lookup returns CDR1 SGHAT and CDR2 FQNNGV. This CDR3 has 16 residues. J gave up 1 base and V 5 bases, and 5 bases lay outside the gene matches. For the CDR3, the DNA is TGTGCCAGCAGCCCTTGGACTAGCGTGAACACCGGGGAGCTGTTTTTT. Translation gives CASSPWTSVNTGELFF.

The J gene is TRBJ2-1, the V gene TRBV7-8; the match to TRBD2 covers 7 bases. The V and J ends lost 4 bases and 4 bases, in that order; junction bases with no gene match: 13. CDR1 is SGHVS, CDR2 FQNEAQ, per germline. CDR3 length: 17 residues. CDR3 sequence: CASSWGSGWYEYNEQFF. CDR3 bases: TGTGCCAGCAGCTGGGGTAGCGGGTGGTACGAGTACAATGAGCAGTTCTTC.

The chain uses TRBV6-2 or TRBV6-3 and TRBJ2-4, with 14 bases matching TRBD2. The germline CDR1 and CDR2 sequences are MNHEY and SVGEGT. The junction had 6 bases not matched to a gene; V was cut back by 2 bases and J by 15 bases. This CDR3 has 14 amino acids. The CDR3 spells CASSYPGTSGRWYF. CDR3 sequence (DNA): TGTGCCAGCAGTTACCCCGGGACTAGCGGGAGATGGTACTTC.

CDR3 DNA sequence: TGTGCCAGCAGCTCAGGCCGAAGGGGCCAAGAGACCCAGTACTTC. It translates to CASSSGRRGQETQYF. V gene TRBV11-2 combines with J gene TRBJ2-5; tentative D call: TRBD1 (5 bases). V lost 4 bases to trimming and J lost 1 base, with 13 bases between them. CDR3 length equals 15 residues. In germline, CDR1 is SGHAT, CDR2 FQNNGV.

The genes are TRBV30 and TRBJ2-3; TRBD2 matches 7 bases. The germline V gene encodes CDR1 GTSNPN and CDR2 SVGIG (reference sequence). Trimming removed 1 base from V and 6 bases from J; junction bases left unmatched: 16. This CDR3 spans 17 amino acids. The DNA for the CDR3 is TGTGCCTGGAGTGAGGGCTTAGCGGGTGACTTAGGGGATACGCAGTATTTT. It yields the protein CAWSEGLAGDLGDTQYF.

This clone is judged medium-sized. Distinct nucleotide sequences in the sample also encode this CDR3. The chain recombines TRBV6-5 with TRBJ1-2; 7 bases fit TRBD1. Germline V gene lookup returns CDR1 MNHEY and CDR2 SVGAGI. Losses at the gene ends were 7 bases for V and 4 bases for J; bases not matched to a gene: 3. CDR3 size: 12 residues. The DNA of the CDR3 is TGTGCCAGCACCGCAGGGGGCTATGGCTACACCTTC. Translation gives CASTAGGYGYTF.

The chain is built from TRBV21-1 and TRBJ1-6; the D call TRBD1 from the table was never checked on the DNA. TRBV21-1 is assigned pseudogene status. This CDR3 is built from 15 residues. For the CDR3, the DNA is TGTGCCAGCAGCAGGAGGACAGGGGACAATTCACCCCTCCACTTT. Amino acids: CASSRRTGDNSPLHF.